Below are 14 T cell receptor beta chains sequenced from a single sample in a study of T-cell reconstitution after alpha-beta-depleted transplantation in children. Unique molecular identifiers tagged the TCRbeta library. TCRdb processed the PCR reads anew with MiXCR; each CDR3 protein has one entry. The repertoire includes over 100,000 distinct CDR3 sequences, about 9.3% of them detected once, and about 34% sits in the top ten. Source: PBMCs, taken before TCRalphabeta/CD19-depleted stem cell transplant. All receptors come from a boy aged 2 to 10 with acute lymphoblastic leukemia, due to receive a stem cell transplant.

This clonotype was found many times. J is TRBJ1-1 and V is TRBV12-3 or TRBV12-4; D gene unclear. The CDR3 runs 11 residues. Deletions cut 6 bases from V and 5 bases from J, with 7 bases between. The CDR3 region is CASSFGTEAFF. CDR3 sequence (DNA): TGTGCCAGCAGCTTCGGAACTGAAGCTTTCTTT.

The sample holds many counts of this clonotype. The chain recombines TRBV12-3 or TRBV12-4 with TRBJ2-7; 13 bases fit TRBD2. This CDR3 is 16 amino acids long. With 6 bases clipped from V and 5 bases from J, the junction kept 10 bases outside the gene matches. The DNA for the CDR3 is TGTGCCAGCAGCACTAGCGGGAGGGCCCTCGAGGACGAGCAGTACTTC. It yields the protein CASSTSGRALEDEQYF.

The table lists this clonotype with a few counts. The gene calls are TRBV7-8 and TRBJ2-7, with 7 bases aligning to TRBD2. The J segment lost 3 bases and the V segment lost 8 bases, leaving 4 bases of the junction unmatched. The CDR3 has 12 amino acids. Germline CDR1 and CDR2: SGHVS and FQNEAQ. CDR3 sequence reads: CASGREVYEQYF. The CDR3 nucleotides read TGTGCCAGCGGCCGGGAGGTCTACGAGCAGTACTTC. The complete variable domain, with remaining parts taken from reference TRBV7-8 and TRBJ2-7, reads GAGVSQSPRYKVAKRGQDVALRCDPISGHVSLFWYQQALGQGPEFLTYFQNEAQLDKSGLPSDRFFAERPEGSVSTLKIQRTQQEDSAVYLCASGREVYEQYFGPGTRLTVT.

This clonotype was found a few times. The V call is TRBV20-1, the J call TRBJ1-1; 8 bases agree with TRBD1. CDR1 and CDR2 (germline): DFQATT, SNEGSKA (reference sequence). Trimming cost V 1 base and J 3 bases; bases outside gene matches: 7. The CDR3 spans 15 residues. This CDR3 reads CSARGTGSLYTEAFF. The CDR3 nucleotides read TGCAGTGCTAGAGGGACAGGGTCCCTTTACACTGAAGCTTTCTTT.

CDR3 nucleotides: TGCAGCGTTGAGCGGGGGACTGTGGCCAACGTCCTGACTTTC. It specifies CSVERGTVANVLTF. V usage is TRBV29-1 and J usage is TRBJ2-6, with 7 bases that match TRBD2. Germline CDR1 SQVTM, CDR2 ANQGSEA. The J segment lost 6 bases and the V segment lost 3 bases, leaving 5 bases of the junction unmatched. The CDR3 sequence is 14 residues long.

The sample holds a few counts of this clonotype. The genes are TRBV7-2 and TRBJ2-4; perhaps TRBD2 as D (7 bases). Per germline, CDR1 SGHTA and CDR2 FQGNSA. The CDR3 spans 16 residues. Trimming left V 6 bases short and J 5 bases short, with 20 bases between. The CDR3 nucleotides are TGTGCCAGCAGAAAACAGGGAGGGCCGGTCCAAAACATTCAGTACTTC. Encoded protein: CASRKQGGPVQNIQYF.

There are a few counts of this clonotype. This may come from a read error, since a much larger clone is one base off. This rearrangement joins TRBV11-2 to TRBJ2-3; 7 positions match TRBD1. The V and J ends lost 7 bases and 2 bases, in that order; junction bases with no gene match: 12. The CDR3 extends over 16 amino acids. Germline V gives CDR1 SGHAT, CDR2 FQNNGV. CDR3 sequence (DNA): TGTGCCAGCATCTTGGACGACAGGGTGTTCACAGATACGCAGTATTTT. Protein product: CASILDDRVFTDTQYF.

This clonotype was counted ten times or more. The J gene is TRBJ2-7, the V gene TRBV20-1; weak D call: TRBD1 (5 bases). V lost 0 bases and J lost 3, with 15 bases in between. Germline CDR1 reads DFQATT; CDR2 reads SNEGSKA (reference sequence). The CDR3 loop spans 15 amino acids. In DNA, the CDR3 is TGCAGTGCTAGAGATCTTATTAGGGGCTACTACGAGCAGTACTTC. Amino acids: CSARDLIRGYYEQYF.

This chain connects TRBV27 to TRBJ1-2, with D tentatively TRBD1 (5 bases). There are 14 residues in the CDR3. The V and J ends lost 6 bases and 1 base respectively, with 12 bases between them. Germline CDR1 MNHEY, CDR2 SMNVEV (reference sequence). CDR3 loop: CASSSGGRNYGYTF. The CDR3 bases are TGTGCCAGCAGCTCCGGGGGACGTAACTATGGCTACACCTTC.

This clonotype was recorded a few times. This chain links TRBV20-1 with TRBJ2-7; 7 bases are a match to TRBD2. In germline, CDR1 is DFQATT, CDR2 SNEGSKA (reference sequence). This CDR3 has 15 residues. Trimming removed 3 bases from V and 2 bases from J; junction bases left unmatched: 10. As DNA, the CDR3 is TGCAGTGCTAGTTTTCTCGGCGGGAGCACCTACGAGCAGTACTTC. This translates into CSASFLGGSTYEQYF.

This chain joins TRBV7-8 and TRBJ2-1, with 7 bases aligning to TRBD2. The CDR3 totals 17 residues. From germline, CDR1 is SGHVS and CDR2 FQNEAQ. J lost 9 bases, V lost 2 bases, and 16 bases had no gene match. CDR3 region: CASSLFFGGRAGGEQFF. The CDR3, as DNA: TGTGCCAGCAGCTTATTTTTCGGGGGGAGGGCCGGGGGTGAGCAGTTCTTC.

This sequence joins TRBV29-1 and TRBJ2-3; D remains unclear. Between the trimmed V and J ends, which lost 3 bases and 0 bases, there was a span of 4 bases. The CDR3 is 12 residues long. Germline-derived CDR1 and CDR2 are SQVTM and ANQGSEA. The DNA for the CDR3 is TGCAGCGTTGAGGAAAGCACAGATACGCAGTATTTT. This codes for CSVEESTDTQYF.

The chain joins TRBV11-1 to TRBJ2-1; 7 bases map to TRBD2. Germline values: CDR1 SGHAT, CDR2 FQDESV (reference sequence). The CDR3 runs 18 residues. With V trimmed by 1 base and J by 2 bases, 11 bases remained unmatched. CDR3 sequence: CASSLGRIGGRPYNEQFF. CDR3 nucleotide sequence: TGTGCCAGCAGCTTAGGGCGAATAGGCGGGAGACCCTACAATGAGCAGTTCTTC.

This clonotype was observed at least ten times. The rearrangement links TRBV5-1 to TRBJ2-2, with 7 positions matching TRBD2. Trimming cost V 0 bases and J 4 bases; bases outside gene matches: 12. Per germline, CDR1 SGHRS and CDR2 YFSETQ. There are 18 residues in the CDR3. The CDR3 DNA reads TGCGCCAGCAGCTTGGTGACTAGCTTTGGCCAGGCCACCGGGGAGCTGTTTTTT. Amino acid sequence: CASSLVTSFGQATGELFF.